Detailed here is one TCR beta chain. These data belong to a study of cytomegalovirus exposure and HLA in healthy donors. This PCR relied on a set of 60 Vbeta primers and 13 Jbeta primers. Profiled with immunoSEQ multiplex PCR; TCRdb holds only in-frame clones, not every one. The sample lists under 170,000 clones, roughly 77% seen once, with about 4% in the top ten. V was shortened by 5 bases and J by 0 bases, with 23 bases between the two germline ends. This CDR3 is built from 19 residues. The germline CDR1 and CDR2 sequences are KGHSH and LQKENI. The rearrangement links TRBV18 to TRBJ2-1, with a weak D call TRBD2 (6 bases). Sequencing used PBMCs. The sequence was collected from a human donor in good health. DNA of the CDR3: TGTGCCAGCTCATATAAACGGGGCGGGACGACGAGCTCCTACAATGAGCAGTTCTTC. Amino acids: CASSYKRGGTTSSYNEQFF.